Below, 21 T cell receptor beta chains from the same sample are listed, as sequenced in a study of blood T cell repertoires in COVID-19. This table comes from immunoSEQ multiplex PCR, and its TCRdb copy is limited to in-frame clones, with some not included. The sample has some 250,000 clones, around 81% seen once; the top ten hold under 5%. Sequencing input: peripheral blood. Every receptor here comes from a man aged 45-65 years with active or convalescent COVID-19.

About this clone: This could be a read error, since a much larger clone is one nucleotide away. This chain's CDR3 is CASRLDRDTEAFF. CDR3 sequence (DNA): TGTGCCAGCAGATTAGACAGGGACACTGAAGCTTTCTTT. The chain combines TRBV2 with TRBJ1-1; 7 nucleotides match TRBD1. The CDR3 runs 13 residues. Germline CDR1 and CDR2: SNHLY and FYNNEI. After removal of 6 bases from V and 3 bases from J, the junction contained 4 bases not matched to a gene. Full variable domain (rest looked up from reference TRBV2 and TRBJ1-1): EPEVTQTPSHQVTQMGQEVILRCVPISNHLYFYWYRQILGQKVEFLVSFYNNEISEKSEIFDDQFSVERPDGSNFTLKIRSTKLEDSAMYFCASRLDRDTEAFFGQGTRLTVV.

Written as DNA, the CDR3 is TGTGCCAGCAGGTTGCGGGGGGGCGGGGACGAGCAGTTCTTC. Protein product: CASRLRGGGDEQFF. The chain recombines TRBV6-5 with TRBJ2-1; 9 positions agree with TRBD2. The CDR3 totals 14 residues. V shed 6 bases, J shed 10 bases, and the junction held 10 bases outside the gene matches. Germline assignment: CDR1 MNHEY and CDR2 SVGAGI.

This rearrangement joins TRBV6-2 or TRBV6-3 to TRBJ2-3; the match to TRBD1 covers 8 bases. CDR1 and CDR2 from the germline V gene are MNHEY and SVGEGT. The CDR3 is 14 residues long. V was clipped by 4 bases and J by 5 bases; unmatched bases: 5. The CDR3 reads CASSWAGGIDTQYF. DNA for the CDR3: TGTGCCAGCAGTTGGGCAGGGGGCATAGATACGCAGTATTTT.

The chain couples TRBV7-3 to TRBJ2-5; 8 nucleotides align to TRBD2. Germline CDR1 reads SGHTA; CDR2 reads FQGTGA. The CDR3 consists of 17 residues. V was clipped by 5 bases and J by 0 bases; unmatched bases: 11. The CDR3 protein is CASSQRGAGENQETQYF. CDR3 bases: TGTGCCAGCAGCCAGAGGGGAGCGGGGGAGAACCAAGAGACCCAGTACTTC.

A word on this clone: Other DNA sequences in the sample encode the same CDR3. The J gene is TRBJ2-5, the V gene TRBV5-8, with D hard to call. V was trimmed by 0 bases and J by 2 bases, leaving 8 bases between them. Germline CDR1 is SGHTS and CDR2 is YDEGEE. The CDR3 spans 14 residues. CDR3 nucleotide sequence: TGTGCCAGCAGCTTGGGGCAGGCTCAAGAGACCCAGTACTTC. It codes for CASSLGQAQETQYF.

V and J are TRBV2 and TRBJ2-3, with TRBD2 identical over 15 bases. V trimming: 3 bases; J trimming: 2 bases; junction bases outside the gene matches: 9. From germline, CDR1 is SNHLY and CDR2 FYNNEI. This CDR3 comprises 19 residues. The chain's CDR3 is CASSDGGLAGGSSTDTQYF. CDR3 DNA sequence: TGTGCCAGCAGTGATGGGGGACTAGCGGGGGGCTCCTCCACAGATACGCAGTATTTT.

The chain has TRBV12-3 or TRBV12-4 and TRBJ1-1, with D unclear. With 6 bases removed from V and 3 bases from J, the gap between germline ends came to 8 bases. The CDR3 totals 12 residues. CDR3 coding DNA: TGTGCCAGCAGCTTGGCCGACACTGAAGCTTTCTTT. Translating gives CASSLADTEAFF.

This chain connects TRBV3-1 (or the pseudogene TRBV3-2) to TRBJ1-2; 9 bases fit TRBD1. Germline assignment: CDR1 LGHDT and CDR2 YNNKEL (reference sequence). CDR3 size: 16 residues. Germline trimming cut 0 bases from V and 4 bases from J; bases unmatched to any gene: 6. The DNA of the CDR3 is TGTGCCAGCAGCCAAGATAGTGGGACAGGGTCCTATGGCTACACCTTC. Protein sequence: CASSQDSGTGSYGYTF.

This clone was detected a few times. This chain connects TRBV5-1 to TRBJ2-5; TRBD1 matches 9 bases. CDR3 length: 14 residues. Unmatched junction bases numbered 6, after V lost 4 bases and J lost 5 bases. Germline-derived CDR1 and CDR2 are SGHRS and YFSETQ. The CDR3 DNA is TGCGCCAGCAGCCCGACAGGGGGAGGGGAGACCCAGTACTTC. Translation: CASSPTGGGETQYF.

The V and J genes are TRBV4-3 and TRBJ2-1; 10 nucleotides agree with TRBD1. CDR3 length equals 14 residues. Per germline, CDR1 LGHNA and CDR2 YSLEER. Trimming cost V 4 bases and J 7 bases; bases outside gene matches: 4. CDR3: CASSRSDRGNEQFF. For the CDR3, the DNA is TGCGCCAGCAGCCGATCGGACAGGGGGAATGAGCAGTTCTTC.

The V gene is TRBV6-5, the J gene TRBJ1-2; D is possibly TRBD1 (6 bases). Germline CDR1 is MNHEY and CDR2 is SVGAGI. The CDR3 is made up of 13 amino acids. The germline V and J ends were trimmed by 2 bases and 6 bases, with 10 bases remaining between them. The CDR3 here is CASSYLGHNGYTF. Written as DNA, the CDR3 is TGTGCCAGCAGTTACCTGGGACACAATGGCTACACCTTC.

This chain links TRBV19 with TRBJ1-5; D gene uncertain. Trimming took 6 bases from V and 5 from J, leaving 14 bases between them. The CDR3 length is 14 residues. Germline values: CDR1 LNHDA, CDR2 SQIVND (reference sequence). The CDR3 reads CASSPRALDQPQHF. The CDR3 DNA reads as TGTGCCAGTAGCCCCCGAGCTCTCGATCAGCCCCAGCATTTT. The full variable domain, completed using reference TRBV19 and TRBJ1-5, is DGGITQSPKYLFRKEGQNVTLSCEQNLNHDAMYWYRQDPGQGLRLIYYSQIVNDFQKGDIAEGYSVSREKKESFPLTVTSAQKNPTAFYLCASSPRALDQPQHFGDGTRLSIL.

The chain couples TRBV3-1 (or the pseudogene TRBV3-2) to TRBJ2-7, with 8 positions matching TRBD2. Per germline, CDR1 LGHDT and CDR2 YNNKEL (reference sequence). Unmatched junction bases numbered 10, after V lost 1 base and J lost 5 bases. This CDR3 spans 16 amino acids. CDR3 bases: TGTGCCAGCAGCCAAGGCATCACGGGGGGGGCCCACGAGCAGTACTTC. Its protein is CASSQGITGGAHEQYF.

The genes are TRBV6-5 and TRBJ1-1; D gene unclear. Germline V gene sequence: CDR1 MNHEY, CDR2 SVGAGI. Trimming shortened V by 2 bases and J by 5 bases, and 9 bases separated the two germline ends. The CDR3 is 13 amino acids. The CDR3 nucleotides read TGTGCCAGCAGTTACCTCCGGGAAACTGAAGCTTTCTTT. Its protein is CASSYLRETEAFF.

The chain recombines TRBV2 with TRBJ1-3; no clear D. The CDR3 has 13 amino acids. Germline V lookup: CDR1 SNHLY, CDR2 FYNNEI. Trimming stripped 3 bases from V and 3 bases from J, with 6 bases between. The DNA for the CDR3 is TGTGCCAGCAGTGAGGGCAATGGAAACACCATATATTTT. This sequence encodes CASSEGNGNTIYF.

The chain combines TRBV5-8 with TRBJ2-7; tentative D call: TRBD1 (5 bases). This CDR3 has 14 amino acids. Trimming cost V 4 bases and J 1 base, with 12 bases left between them. Per germline, CDR1 SGHTS and CDR2 YDEGEE. The CDR3: CASSPRQYSYEQYF. The CDR3 DNA follows: TGTGCCAGCAGCCCCAGACAGTATTCCTACGAGCAGTACTTC.

V usage is TRBV6-4 and J usage is TRBJ1-5; no reliable D call. Germline CDR1 MRHNA, CDR2 SNTAGT. Trimming shortened V by 3 bases and J by 3 bases, and 6 bases separated the two germline ends. The CDR3 has 13 residues. This CDR3 is CASSEEHNQPQHF. The CDR3 bases are TGTGCCAGCAGTGAAGAACACAATCAGCCCCAGCATTTT.

The chain is built from TRBV15 and TRBJ1-1; D unclear. The CDR3 consists of 12 residues. From germline, CDR1 is LNHNV and CDR2 YYDKDF (reference sequence). Trimming stripped 1 base from V and 4 bases from J, with 4 bases between. CDR3: CATSRATTEAFF. The DNA of the CDR3 is TGTGCCACCAGCAGAGCTACCACTGAAGCTTTCTTT.

The chain uses TRBV2 and TRBJ2-7; no clear D gene. Trimming took 6 bases from V and 0 from J, leaving 6 bases between them. This CDR3 spans 12 amino acids. Germline-derived CDR1 and CDR2 are SNHLY and FYNNEI. CDR3 loop: CASRSASYEQYF. The CDR3 DNA is TGTGCCAGCAGAAGCGCCTCCTACGAGCAGTACTTC.

The rearrangement uses TRBV2 and TRBJ2-2; weak D call: TRBD2 (7 bases). The CDR3 contains 17 residues. CDR1 and CDR2 (germline): SNHLY, FYNNEI. The V end was cut by 0 bases, the J end by 6 bases, with 17 bases between. The CDR3 nucleotides read TGTGCCAGCAGTGAAGCGCGGGGGCAAGGAGGTCCCGGGGAGCTGTTTTTT. Protein product: CASSEARGQGGPGELFF.

J is TRBJ2-5 and V is TRBV4-1; the match to TRBD2 covers 7 bases. CDR1 is MGHRA, CDR2 YSYEKL, per germline. The V and J ends lost 2 bases and 5 bases, in that order; junction bases with no gene match: 11. CDR3 length: 16 residues. The CDR3 spells CASSQLQEGRGETQYF. The CDR3 bases are TGCGCCAGCAGCCAATTACAGGAGGGGCGGGGGGAGACCCAGTACTTC.